Detailed here is one TCR beta chain. What antigen it recognizes has not been identified. No base quality values were provided; no much bigger clone lies one nucleotide off. TCRbeta CDR3 regions were amplified from genomic DNA using the immunoSEQ Assay, a bias-controlled multiplex PCR. For the original study's pipeline: Within the assay, amplification of reference gene primers was used to estimate how many nucleated cells each sample contained. To quantify the absolute abundance of each unique TCRbeta CDR3 rearrangement, sequence reads were collapsed and filtered. Productive Simpson clonality was computed per sample as the square root of Simpson's diversity index over productive rearrangements. Held by TCRdb, this immuneACCESS table contains in-frame sequences only and omits some clones. Under half of the omission traces to an unresolved V gene where checked; the cause of the rest is unknown. V and J calls plus clone size are reproduced from that table; the DNA served to infer D and trimming. In all, the sample holds 65,000 to 90,000 clones, and 83% of those were seen once. The ten largest clones take up about 6% of the sample.

The source of the sample is a study of blood T cell repertoires in COVID-19 (TCRdb year 2020). In terms of the full investigation: Samples from collaborators originated in the United States, Italy and Spain and spanned both the acute and convalescent phases of COVID-19. Where available, HLA class I and class II types were obtained from metadata supplied by the sample provider rather than from assay-based typing. Samples came from the ongoing ImmuneRACE study (first 160 participants) plus 1,254 subjects from 6 global collaborators. The prospective study material was composed of cDNA or gDNA derived from T cells, B-cell-depleted T cells, or PBMCs. A de-identified subject ID, COVID-19 status, age in years and sex were almost always included in the sample metadata. The repertoires were made available in a free public database intended to serve as a resource for research on the immune response to SARS-CoV-2. Subjects who had been exposed to COVID-19, were actively infected with it, or had recovered from it provided the deeply sampled blood TCRbeta repertoires that made up the dataset. Broader findings and caveats from the paper: Clinical and demographic metadata were provided uncurated, with the amount varying by source and participant.

Trimming takes 5 bases from V and 0 bases from J, and the germline ends sit 10 bases apart. CDR3 length: 14 amino acids, cysteine to phenylalanine. Solely the CDR3 DNA is kept, with 42 bases framed from the first base. CDR1 and CDR2 are drawn from the germline V gene (reference sequence): MNHEY, SMNVEV. The collaborating institutions used their own protocols to collect whole blood in K2EDTA tubes. Collaborator samples were shipped for TCRbeta analysis as frozen whole blood, isolated PBMCs, or DNA extracted from either sample type. The TCR sequence derives from an older woman with acute or convalescent COVID-19. The rearrangement joined TRBV27 to TRBJ1-2; a tentative D call is TRBD1 (6 bases match). Sample: peripheral blood. The CDR3 protein: CASSQDRSNYGYTF. The nucleotide sequence reads TGTGCCAGCAGTCAGGACAGATCTAACTATGGCTACACCTTC.